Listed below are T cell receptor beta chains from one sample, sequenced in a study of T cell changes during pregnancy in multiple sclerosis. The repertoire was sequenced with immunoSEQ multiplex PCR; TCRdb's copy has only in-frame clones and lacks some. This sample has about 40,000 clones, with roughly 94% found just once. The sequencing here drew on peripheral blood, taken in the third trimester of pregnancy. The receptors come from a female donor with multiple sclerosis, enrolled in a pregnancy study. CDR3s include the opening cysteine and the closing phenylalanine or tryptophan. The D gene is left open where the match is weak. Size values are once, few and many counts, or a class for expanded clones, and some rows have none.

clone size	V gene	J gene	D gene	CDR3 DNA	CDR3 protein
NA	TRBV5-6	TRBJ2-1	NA	TGTGCCAGCAGCTGGAGAGGCAGCTACAATGAGCAGTTCTTC	CASSWRGSYNEQFF
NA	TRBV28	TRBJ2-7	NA	TGTGCCAGCAGCTTCCGGCGGGCTCTGGCGGCCTACGAGCAGTACTTC	CASSFRRALAAYEQYF
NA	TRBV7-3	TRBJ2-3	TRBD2	TGTGCCAGCAGCCTTGATAGCGGGATGGGGGGTACGCAGTATTTT	CASSLDSGMGGTQYF
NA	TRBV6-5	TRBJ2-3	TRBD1	TGTGCCAGCAGCAGGGACAGACACACAGATACGCAGTATTTT	CASSRDRHTDTQYF
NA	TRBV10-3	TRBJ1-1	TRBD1	TGTGCCATCAGACCGGATCGGGACAGGGATTCTTTCTTT	CAIRPDRDRDSFF
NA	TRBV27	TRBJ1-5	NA	TGTGCCAGCAGTCGCAAAACTGGGGCAGACAATCAGCCCCAGCATTTT	CASSRKTGADNQPQHF
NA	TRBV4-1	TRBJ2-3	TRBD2	TGCGCCAGCAGCCAAGAGCGACTAGCGGGGCTCACAGATACGCAGTATTTT	CASSQERLAGLTDTQYF
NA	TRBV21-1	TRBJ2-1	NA	TGTGCCAGCAGCCTCAACGGACAGGGGGATAACAATGAGCAGTTCTTC	CASSLNGQGDNNEQFF
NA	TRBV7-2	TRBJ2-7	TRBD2	TGTGCCAGCAGCTTTTCTAGCGGGGTCTCCTACGAGCAGTACTTC	CASSFSSGVSYEQYF
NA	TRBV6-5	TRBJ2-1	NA	TGTGCCAGCAGCCCGGGGGGCGAGCAGTTCTTC	CASSPGGEQFF
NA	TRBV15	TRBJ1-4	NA	TGTGCCACCAGCGAACGGAGGGTATCCTCTGAAAAACTGTTTTTT	CATSERRVSSEKLFF
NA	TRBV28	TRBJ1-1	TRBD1	TGTGCCAGCAGTTTGGACAGGACGAACACTGAAGCTTTCTTT	CASSLDRTNTEAFF
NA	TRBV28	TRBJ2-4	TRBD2	TGTGCCAGCAGTTTGGCCGGGACTAGTCGAAACATTCAGTACTTC	CASSLAGTSRNIQYF
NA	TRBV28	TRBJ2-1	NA	TGTGCCAGCAGTTCCGGGAGCTACAATGAGCAGTTCTTC	CASSSGSYNEQFF
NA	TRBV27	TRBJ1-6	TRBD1	TGTGCCAGCAGTTCCGTCACCCAGGGGGCGAAGAGCTCACCCCTCCACTTT	CASSSVTQGAKSSPLHF
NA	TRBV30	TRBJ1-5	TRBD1	TGTGCCTGGAGACCCCGGGACAGGCTGAATCAGCCCCAGCATTTT	CAWRPRDRLNQPQHF
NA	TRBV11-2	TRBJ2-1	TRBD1	TGTGCCAGCAGCTTAGTTAGGACAGGGAATGAGCAGTTCTTC	CASSLVRTGNEQFF
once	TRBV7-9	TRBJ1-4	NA	TGTGCCAGCAGCCAAACCAGGGCAACTAATGAAAAACTGTTTTTT	CASSQTRATNEKLFF
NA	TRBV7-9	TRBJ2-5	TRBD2	TGTGCCAGCAGCTTAGCGGGGGGGAGGAGGGAGACCCAGTACTTC	CASSLAGGRRETQYF
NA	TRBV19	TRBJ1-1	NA	TGTGCCAGTAGTATAGATTGGGCGGGGAACACTGAAGCTTTCTTT	CASSIDWAGNTEAFF
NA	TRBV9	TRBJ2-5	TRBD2	TGTGCCAGCAGCGTAGCCCTAGCGGGAGAGACCCAGTACTTC	CASSVALAGETQYF
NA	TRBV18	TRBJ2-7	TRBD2	TGTGCCAGCTCATCTCCAGGGACTAGCGGGATGGGCTACGAGCAGTACTTC	CASSSPGTSGMGYEQYF
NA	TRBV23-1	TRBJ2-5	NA	TGCGCCAGCACTGGACAGATACAAGAGACCCAGTACTTC	CASTGQIQETQYF
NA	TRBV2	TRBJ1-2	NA	TGTGCCAGCAGTGAAGGAGGGCGTCGGGGCTATGGCTACACCTTC	CASSEGGRRGYGYTF
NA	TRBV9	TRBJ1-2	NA	TGTGCCAGCAGCGTAGGAAATGTGGGGGCGCCCTATGGCTACACCTTC	CASSVGNVGAPYGYTF
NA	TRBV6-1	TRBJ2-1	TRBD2	TGTGCCAGCAGTGAAGCCTGGACTAGTTTATACTACAATGAGCAGTTCTTC	CASSEAWTSLYYNEQFF
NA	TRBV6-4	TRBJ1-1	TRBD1	TGTGCCAGCAGTGACACAGGGGACACTGAAGCTTTCTTT	CASSDTGDTEAFF
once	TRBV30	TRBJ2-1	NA	TGTGCCTGGATGGGGGGGGCGAAAGAGCAGTTCTTC	CAWMGGAKEQFF
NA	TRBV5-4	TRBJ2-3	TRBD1	TGTGCCAGCAGCGGGACCGGGACAGGGGCTACAGATACGCAGTATTTT	CASSGTGTGATDTQYF
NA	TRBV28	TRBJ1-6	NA	TGTGCCAGCAAGTCCCAGGGAAACAATTCACCCCTCCACTTT	CASKSQGNNSPLHF
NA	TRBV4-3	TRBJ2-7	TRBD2	TGCGCCAGCAGCCAAGATACTAGCGGGAACCTCTACGAGCAGTACTTC	CASSQDTSGNLYEQYF
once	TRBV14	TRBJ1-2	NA	TGTGCCAGCAGCCAAGTCCCCGGACAGAACTATGGCTACACCTTC	CASSQVPGQNYGYTF
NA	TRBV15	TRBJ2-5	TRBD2	TGTGCCACCAGCAGAGATTACGGGGGGGAGACCCAGTACTTC	CATSRDYGGETQYF
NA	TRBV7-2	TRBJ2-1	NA	TGTGCCAGCAGCTTAGAACGGTCCGCAAAGCACAATGAGCAGTTCTTC	CASSLERSAKHNEQFF
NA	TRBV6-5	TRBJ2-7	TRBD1	TGTGCCAGCAGTTACGGGGGGACAGGGAACGAGCAGTACTTC	CASSYGGTGNEQYF
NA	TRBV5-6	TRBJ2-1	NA	TGTGCCAGCAGCTTGAGAATGGGGGGATCAAGGAATGAGCAGTTCTTC	CASSLRMGGSRNEQFF
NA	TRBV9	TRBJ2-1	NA	TGTGCCAGCAGCGTAGCGGGAATCTCCTACAATGAGCAGTTCTTC	CASSVAGISYNEQFF